The 21 T cell receptor beta chains below were found in one sample sequenced in a study of a mutant IDH1 vaccine in newly diagnosed glioma (dated by TCRdb to the early 2020s). The library was built by means of the immunoSEQ multiplex PCR assay. In its TCRdb copy, this immuneACCESS table keeps in-frame sequences only and misses some clones. Where compared with another copy, unresolved V genes explain less than half of these, and the others have no known cause. This sample has about 88,000 clones in its table, and over 70% of those were observed once. The ten largest clones capture about 5.1% of the sample. The time point tag for this specimen amounts to: baseline, week 1 (first vaccination visit). In light of the paper, this sample's treatment or condition label describes: pre-vaccination baseline after standard-of-care therapy. Sample: PBMCs, taken from a glioma patient treated with radiotherapy, temozolomide or both. These receptors all stem from a middle-aged man with glioma. Some clones in this sample may be carry-over from other donors' samples.

The J gene is TRBJ2-7, the V gene TRBV29-1; 8 bases align to TRBD2. Looked up from germline, CDR1 is SQVTM and CDR2 is ANQGSEA. The CDR3 is 11 amino acids. The V and J ends lost 7 bases and 3 bases, in that order; junction bases with no gene match: 2. As DNA, the CDR3 is TGCAGCGCCGGGACTAGCTACGAGCAGTACTTC. Translated: CSAGTSYEQYF.

This clone was recorded once. The chain is built from TRBV25-1 and TRBJ2-7; 7 bases fit TRBD1. V shed 4 bases, J shed 5 bases, and the junction held 2 bases outside the gene matches. From germline, CDR1 is MGHDK and CDR2 SYGVNS. The CDR3 contains 12 residues. The CDR3 spells CASSGTGHEQYF. The CDR3 DNA is TGTGCCAGCAGTGGGACAGGCCACGAGCAGTACTTC.

The V gene is TRBV19, the J gene TRBJ2-7; TRBD1 agrees at 7 bases. Germline CDR1 LNHDA, CDR2 SQIVND (reference sequence). J gave up 4 bases and V 8 bases, and 5 bases lay outside the gene matches. The length of the CDR3 is 12 residues. CDR3 sequence reads: CASQGGGYEQYF. In DNA form, the CDR3 reads TGTGCCAGTCAAGGGGGCGGATACGAGCAGTACTTC.

The CDR3 region is CASSGGPGTTNTGELFF. The DNA for the CDR3 is TGTGCCAGCAGCGGTGGGCCCGGGACTACGAACACCGGGGAGCTGTTTTTT. This chain uses TRBV5-6 with TRBJ2-2, with 7 positions matching TRBD2. V shed 4 bases, J shed 0 bases, and the junction held 9 bases outside the gene matches. CDR1 SGHDT and CDR2 YYEEEE come from the germline V gene. CDR3 size: 17 residues.

The rearrangement uses TRBV9 and TRBJ1-5; TRBD1 is a possible D gene (5 bases). CDR1 SGDLS and CDR2 YYNGEE come from the germline V gene. The CDR3 is 14 amino acids. V lost 0 bases to trimming and J lost 6 bases, with 10 bases between them. In nucleotides, the CDR3 is TGTGCCAGCAGCGTAGGGGGGGGGAGTCAGCCCCAGCATTTT. This translates into CASSVGGGSQPQHF.

V gene TRBV5-1 combines with J gene TRBJ1-2; D might be TRBD1 (5 bases). The germline V and J ends were trimmed by 0 bases and 0 bases, with 6 bases remaining between them. Germline V lookup: CDR1 SGHRS, CDR2 YFSETQ. The CDR3 runs 14 residues. CDR3 in amino acids: CASSLDRPNYGYTF. The DNA for the CDR3 is TGCGCCAGCAGCTTGGACAGGCCTAACTATGGCTACACCTTC.

In this sample, this clone turned up once. The CDR3 region has the DNA TGTGCCAGCTCACAAAGTGACACTGAAGCTTTCTTT. The encoded protein is CASSQSDTEAFF. The chain combines TRBV18 with TRBJ1-1; D remains ambiguous. V gave up 4 bases and J gave up 3 bases, with 6 bases separating them. CDR3 size: 12 residues. The germline CDR1 and CDR2 sequences are KGHSH and LQKENI.

In the case of this clone: The sample holds other DNA sequences that translate to the same CDR3. This chain joins TRBV18 and TRBJ1-6, with 7 positions matching TRBD1. Trimming at V came to 1 base and at J to 0 bases, leaving 6 bases not matched to a gene. CDR3 length equals 18 residues. Germline CDR1 KGHSH, CDR2 LQKENI. CDR3 nucleotides: TGTGCCAGCTCACCACGGCCAGGGGGTAGCTCCTATAATTCACCCCTCCACTTT. Translating it yields CASSPRPGGSSYNSPLHF.

The V call is TRBV5-1, the J call TRBJ2-3, with 8 bases lining up with TRBD2. The CDR3 has 15 residues. V lost 0 bases and J lost 0; bases outside the gene matches: 0. Per germline, CDR1 SGHRS and CDR2 YFSETQ. CDR3 coding DNA: TGCGCCAGCAGCTTGGGCGGGGGGAGCACAGATACGCAGTATTTT. This translates into CASSLGGGSTDTQYF. Using reference TRBV5-1 and TRBJ2-3 for the parts outside the CDR3, the full variable domain is KAGVTQTPRYLIKTRGQQVTLSCSPISGHRSVSWYQQTPGQGLQFLFEYFSETQRNKGNFPGRFSGRQFSNSRSEMNVSTLELGDSALYLCASSLGGGSTDTQYFGPGTRLTVL.

This sequence joins TRBV11-1 and TRBJ2-7; D might be TRBD1 (6 bases). CDR3 length: 14 residues. Trimming shortened V by 2 bases and J by 3 bases, and 11 bases separated the two germline ends. Germline V gene lookup returns CDR1 SGHAT and CDR2 FQDESV (reference sequence). The CDR3 DNA reads as TGTGCCAGCAGCTTAAGCAGGGGAAACTACGAGCAGTACTTC. It specifies CASSLSRGNYEQYF.

This clone was found once. The rearrangement links TRBV11-2 to TRBJ2-7; D perhaps matches TRBD2 (6 bases). V was cut by 3 bases and J by 3 bases, with 18 bases left in between. This CDR3 region has 16 residues. Per the germline V gene, CDR1 is SGHAT and CDR2 is FQNNGV. The CDR3 coding sequence is TGTGCCAGCAGCTTCACCGGGACTCCAAACCACTACGAGCAGTACTTC. This sequence encodes CASSFTGTPNHYEQYF.

J is TRBJ1-1 and V is TRBV7-8; TRBD1 is a possible D gene (6 bases). Deletions cut 5 bases from V and 4 bases from J, with 17 bases between. The V gene's germline CDR1 is SGHVS and CDR2 FQNEAQ. This CDR3 has 15 amino acids. As DNA, the CDR3 is TGTGCCAGCAGCCCCCCCGAGGGGGTCTTCACTGAAGCTTTCTTT. Its translation is CASSPPEGVFTEAFF.

The V call is TRBV5-1, the J call TRBJ2-1; D unresolved. The V end lost 3 bases, the J end lost 8 bases, and 9 bases lay between the germline ends. Germline-derived CDR1 and CDR2 are SGHRS and YFSETQ. This CDR3 contains 12 residues. CDR3 loop: CASSSEFYEQFF. The DNA for the CDR3 is TGCGCCAGCAGCTCGGAGTTTTATGAGCAGTTCTTC. Variable domain in full (rest from reference TRBV5-1 and TRBJ2-1): KAGVTQTPRYLIKTRGQQVTLSCSPISGHRSVSWYQQTPGQGLQFLFEYFSETQRNKGNFPGRFSGRQFSNSRSEMNVSTLELGDSALYLCASSSEFYEQFFGPGTRLTVL.

The rearrangement links TRBV7-9 to TRBJ2-7, with D perhaps TRBD1 or TRBD2 (5 bases each). CDR1 is SEHNR, CDR2 FQNEAQ, per germline (reference sequence). Trimming removed 5 bases at V and 2 bases at J, with 16 bases between. The CDR3 runs 15 residues. CDR3 loop: CASSAYPGRAYEQYF. Written as DNA, the CDR3 is TGTGCCAGCAGCGCGTACCCGGGACGGGCCTACGAGCAGTACTTC.

The chain links TRBV6-1 to TRBJ1-2; TRBD1 agrees at 7 bases. Per the germline V gene, CDR1 is MNHNS and CDR2 is SASEGT. This CDR3 contains 14 residues. Trimming cost V 3 bases and J 4 bases; bases outside gene matches: 5. CDR3 coding DNA: TGTGCCAGCAGTGAGACAGGGTGGGGCTATGGCTACACCTTC. Its translation is CASSETGWGYGYTF.

The chain has TRBV29-1 and TRBJ2-7; the D gene is possibly TRBD1 (5 bases). Germline assignment: CDR1 SQVTM and CDR2 ANQGSEA. Trimming took off 3 bases at V and 0 bases at J, with 6 bases between the two ends. The CDR3 consists of 12 residues. The chain's CDR3 is CSVEDNSYEQYF. The CDR3 coding sequence is TGCAGCGTTGAGGACAACTCCTACGAGCAGTACTTC.

This chain links TRBV2 with TRBJ2-1, with 7 bases matching TRBD2. Trimming at V came to 6 bases and at J to 2 bases, leaving 7 bases not matched to a gene. Germline loops: CDR1 SNHLY, CDR2 FYNNEI. The CDR3 covers 15 residues. This CDR3 is CASRKTSVAYNEQFF. The CDR3 DNA reads TGTGCCAGCAGGAAAACTAGCGTAGCCTACAATGAGCAGTTCTTC. The entire variable domain, with the rest obtained from reference TRBV2 and TRBJ2-1, is as follows: EPEVTQTPSHQVTQMGQEVILRCVPISNHLYFYWYRQILGQKVEFLVSFYNNEISEKSEIFDDQFSVERPDGSNFTLKIRSTKLEDSAMYFCASRKTSVAYNEQFFGPGTRLTVL.

This clone has only a few counts. V and J are TRBV29-1 and TRBJ1-1, with D tentatively TRBD1 (5 bases). Trimming pared 4 bases from V and 0 bases from J, leaving 12 bases between. This CDR3 has 14 amino acids. Germline V gives CDR1 SQVTM, CDR2 ANQGSEA. CDR3 sequence (DNA): TGCAGCGTTGCTCTGACAGCTATGAACACTGAAGCTTTCTTT. Translating it yields CSVALTAMNTEAFF.

This clone was observed a handful of times. V is TRBV7-9 and J is TRBJ1-1; D is uncertain. Per germline, CDR1 SEHNR and CDR2 FQNEAQ (reference sequence). The CDR3 is 13 amino acids. V lost 3 bases, J lost 4 bases, and 9 bases lay in between. This CDR3 reads CASSFDSVTEAFF. The CDR3 nucleotides read TGTGCCAGCAGCTTTGATAGTGTCACTGAAGCTTTCTTT.

A single count supports this clone. The chain recombines TRBV5-1 with TRBJ2-1; possibly TRBD1 for D (5 bases). The CDR3 spans 13 residues. Germline V CDR1 and CDR2: SGHRS, YFSETQ. Deletions cut 0 bases from V and 8 bases from J, with 9 bases between. The CDR3 region has the DNA TGCGCCAGCAGCTTGGGGGGCATCGATGAGCAGTTCTTC. It yields the protein CASSLGGIDEQFF.

The rearrangement joins TRBV5-6 to TRBJ1-6; tentatively, D is TRBD1 (5 bases). The CDR3 has 15 amino acids. Trimming removed 3 bases at V and 9 bases at J, with 16 bases between. Germline V gives CDR1 SGHDT, CDR2 YYEEEE. DNA of the CDR3: TGTGCCAGCAGCTCTAGGGGACTTCTTCCTTCACCCCTCCACTTT. This encodes CASSSRGLLPSPLHF.